Each of the 30 T cell receptor beta chains below was sequenced from the same sample in a study of tumor and adjacent non-tumor tissue in lung cancer. Three rounds of nested PCR, following a modified ARM-PCR protocol, produced the TCRbeta library. One entry per CDR3 protein results from TCRdb running MiXCR on the multiplex PCR reads. The sample holds some 100,000 distinct CDR3 sequences, roughly 60% seen once. This sample's RNA came from whole unsorted tissue. More than 3 cm separated this lung sample from the edge of the tumor. Input material: distant non-tumor lung tissue. The receptor source for this set is a man younger than 45 with non-small cell lung cancer.

Details on this clonotype: The junction departs from the called germline gene at one end, perhaps through a read error. CDR3: CACSPGTF. For the CDR3, the DNA is TGTGCCTGCAGCCCAGGGACTTTC. The chain joins TRBV7-9 to TRBJ2-6; D ambiguous. Germline V gene sequence: CDR1 SEHNR, CDR2 FQNEAQ (reference sequence). The CDR3 contains 8 residues.

At least ten counts were recorded for this clonotype. The V call is TRBV20-1, the J call TRBJ2-7; D is ambiguous. The CDR3 loop spans 14 amino acids. V was clipped by 1 base and J by 3 bases, with 13 bases between them. Per the germline V gene, CDR1 is DFQATT and CDR2 is SNEGSKA (reference sequence). The CDR3 sequence is CSARGSETIYEQYF. Here the CDR3 DNA reads TGCAGTGCTAGAGGATCCGAGACGATCTACGAGCAGTACTTC.

A note on this clonotype: Without the conserved terminal phenylalanine or tryptophan, this CDR3 likely stems from a read error. The chain employs TRBV29-1 and TRBJ1-1; the D gene is possibly TRBD1 (6 bases). Germline V CDR1 and CDR2: SQVTM, ANQGSEA. The CDR3 is made up of 9 amino acids. The CDR3 sequence is CSVDSEAFY. CDR3 sequence (DNA): TGCAGTGTGGACAGCGAAGCTTTCTAT.

With respect to this clonotype: A much larger clone lies a single base off, so this may be a read error. The gene calls are TRBV20-1 and TRBJ2-7; 11 bases are shared with TRBD1. Per the germline V gene, CDR1 is DFQATT and CDR2 is SNEGSKA (reference sequence). V was clipped by 4 bases and J by 4 bases; unmatched bases: 9. The length of the CDR3 is 15 residues. The DNA of the CDR3 is TGCAGTGCTACCGGGACAGGGGGTTATCTTTACGAGCAGTACTTC. Amino acid sequence: CSATGTGGYLYEQYF.

This clonotype was seen once. The rearrangement links TRBV11-2 to TRBJ2-1; 9 nucleotides match TRBD1. The CDR3 consists of 17 residues. CDR1 is SGHAT, CDR2 FQNNGV, per germline. Unmatched junction bases numbered 11, after V lost 2 bases and J lost 6 bases. In nucleotides, the CDR3 is TGTGCCAGCAGCTTACATAGGAGGCGACAGGGGGTCAATGAGCAGTTCTTC. This sequence encodes CASSLHRRRQGVNEQFF. Based on the CDR3 plus reference TRBV11-2 and TRBJ2-1, the full variable domain is EAGVAQSPRYKIIEKRQSVAFWCNPISGHATLYWYQQILGQGPKLLIQFQNNGVVDDSQLPKDRFSAERLKGVDSTLKIQPAKLEDSAVYLCASSLHRRRQGVNEQFFGPGTRLTVL.

This clonotype came up many times. This chain joins TRBV20-1 and TRBJ2-3, with a tentative D call TRBD2 (5 bases). Trimming left V 0 bases short and J 4 bases short, with 8 bases between. CDR1 is DFQATT, CDR2 SNEGSKA, per germline (reference sequence). The CDR3 consists of 13 residues. The CDR3 loop is CSARDGRADTQYF. CDR3 DNA sequence: TGCAGTGCTAGAGACGGGCGGGCAGATACGCAGTATTTT.

On this clonotype: Since a much larger clone is just one base distant, this may be a read error. J is TRBJ2-5 and V is TRBV20-1; maybe TRBD1 (5 bases). This CDR3 region has 14 residues. The germline V gene has CDR1 DFQATT and CDR2 SNEGSKA (reference sequence). The CDR3 loop is CSASLGVHREAQYF. In DNA, the CDR3 is TGCAGTGCTAGTTTAGGGGTCCACAGAGAGGCCCAGTACTTC.

With respect to this clonotype: This sequence may be a read error, since a much larger clone differs from it by one base. The V call is TRBV5-4, the J call TRBJ1-4; the D is unclear. The V and J ends lost 4 bases and 4 bases respectively, with 14 bases between them. Looked up from germline, CDR1 is SGHNT and CDR2 is YYREEE (reference sequence). This CDR3 spans 15 amino acids. CDR3 loop: CASSPSEGDNEKLFF. The DNA for the CDR3 is TGTGCCAGCAGCCCCAGTGAGGGTGATAATGAAAAACTGTTTTTT.

A word on this clonotype: One end of the junction varies from germline; a read error may be responsible. The J gene is TRBJ2-2, the V gene TRBV6-5; D possibly corresponds to TRBD1 (5 bases). In germline, CDR1 is MNHEY, CDR2 SVGAGI. The CDR3 spans 15 residues. The CDR3 reads CACSYFQGSTGELFF. Written as DNA, the CDR3 is TGTGCCTGCAGTTACTTCCAGGGTTCCACCGGGGAGCTGTTTTTT.

Regarding this clonotype: One end of the junction does not line up with germline, which may come from a read error. The chain carries TRBV11-2 and TRBJ1-1, with a weak D call TRBD1 (5 bases). The CDR3 has 13 amino acids. Looked up from germline, CDR1 is SGHAT and CDR2 is FQNNGV. The CDR3 loop is CANSLGTNTEAFF. The CDR3 DNA reads as TGTGCCAACAGCCTCGGGACGAACACTGAAGCTTTCTTT.

On this clonotype itself: The junction differs from germline at one of its ends, possibly a read error. The chain combines TRBV11-2 with TRBJ2-3, with D unresolved. This CDR3 spans 14 amino acids. Germline V gene sequence: CDR1 SGHAT, CDR2 FQNNGV. CDR3 region: CVSSLFDSTDTQYF. Written as DNA, the CDR3 is TGCGTCAGCAGCTTATTCGACAGCACAGATACGCAGTATTTT. Variable domain in full (rest from reference TRBV11-2 and TRBJ2-3): EAGVAQSPRYKIIEKRQSVAFWCNPISGHATLYWYQQILGQGPKLLIQFQNNGVVDDSQLPKDRFSAERLKGVDSTLKIQPAKLEDSAVYLCVSSLFDSTDTQYFGPGTRLTVL.

V is TRBV5-1 and J is TRBJ2-7, with D perhaps matching TRBD2 (7 bases). This CDR3 has 16 amino acids. V was shortened by 0 bases and J by 2 bases, with 15 bases between the two germline ends. Germline CDR1 reads SGHRS; CDR2 reads YFSETQ. This CDR3 reads CASSLEPGGSPYEQYF. Here the CDR3 DNA reads TGCGCCAGCAGCTTGGAGCCGGGGGGCTCACCCTACGAGCAGTACTTC.

As concerns this clonotype: Possible read error: a much larger clone is one base away. The chain carries TRBV5-6 and TRBJ2-3, with 8 bases matching TRBD1. CDR1 and CDR2 (germline): SGHDT, YYEEEE. The CDR3 loop spans 15 amino acids. After removal of 4 bases from V and 4 bases from J, the junction contained 8 bases not matched to a gene. The CDR3 nucleotides are TGTGCCAGCAGCCCGGACAGGGTTAGCGCAGATACGCAGTATTTT. This translates into CASSPDRVSADTQYF. Full variable domain (outside the CDR3, taken from reference TRBV5-6 and TRBJ2-3): DAGVTQSPTHLIKTRGQQVTLRCSPKSGHDTVSWYQQALGQGPQFIFQYYEEEERQRGNFPDRFSGHQFPNYSSELNVNALLLGDSALYLCASSPDRVSADTQYFGPGTRLTVL.

This clonotype was found a few times. The rearrangement joins TRBV11-2 to TRBJ2-7; weak D call: TRBD1 (6 bases). This CDR3 is 11 amino acids long. Germline V CDR1 and CDR2: SGHAT, FQNNGV. V was pared by 7 bases and J by 12 bases, with 16 bases between. As DNA, the CDR3 is TGTGCCAGCAATTTAAGTACAGGGATGTACTTC. Its protein product is CASNLSTGMYF.

The genes are TRBV20-1 and TRBJ1-4, with D perhaps TRBD1 (6 bases). Trimming stripped 7 bases from V and 8 bases from J, with 17 bases between. Germline V lookup: CDR1 DFQATT, CDR2 SNEGSKA (reference sequence). The CDR3 consists of 13 residues. This CDR3 reads CSGLEGVSEKLFF. The CDR3 nucleotides are TGCAGTGGCTTAGAGGGGGTCTCGGAAAAACTGTTTTTT.

This clonotype was counted at least ten times. The J gene is TRBJ2-3, the V gene TRBV12-3 or TRBV12-4; 8 bases are shared with TRBD2. CDR3 length equals 17 residues. The ends lost 1 base at V and 0 bases at J; junction bases unmatched: 6. The CDR3 is CASSLVGLAGSTDTQYF. The DNA of the CDR3 is TGTGCCAGCAGTTTAGTAGGGCTAGCGGGTAGCACAGATACGCAGTATTTT.

This clonotype was observed once. V is TRBV4-2 and J is TRBJ1-1; D call uncertain. The germline V and J ends were trimmed by 6 bases and 5 bases, with 13 bases remaining between them. Germline CDR1 and CDR2: LGHNA and YNFKEQ. The CDR3 totals 13 residues. CDR3 nucleotide sequence: TGTGCCAGCAGTCGAGAGGCCGGTACTGAAGCTTTCTTT. Its translation is CASSREAGTEAFF.

The chain recombines TRBV11-2 with TRBJ2-1, with 8 positions matching TRBD1. Trimming at V came to 5 bases and at J to 8 bases, leaving 14 bases not matched to a gene. CDR3 size: 16 residues. CDR1 SGHAT and CDR2 FQNNGV come from the germline V gene. This CDR3 reads CASSADRGVRFDEQFF. CDR3 DNA: TGTGCCAGCAGCGCAGACAGGGGCGTTCGATTCGATGAGCAGTTCTTC.

The chain recombines TRBV20-1 with TRBJ2-7; a possible D gene is TRBD2 (7 bases). Between the trimmed V and J ends, which lost 4 bases and 7 bases, there was a span of 20 bases. The germline gives CDR1 DFQATT, CDR2 SNEGSKA (reference sequence). This CDR3 has 14 residues. CDR3 in DNA: TGCAGTGCTAAGCAGGTCGGGGGGCCGCATGAGCAGTACTTC. Translation: CSAKQVGGPHEQYF.

This clonotype appeared once. Compared with germline, one end of the junction differs, possibly owing to a read error. This chain joins TRBV20-1 and TRBJ2-3; 10 bases line up with TRBD2. Germline V gene data show CDR1 as DFQATT and CDR2 as SNEGSKA (reference sequence). The CDR3 is made up of 16 amino acids. The CDR3 spells CSARDRAGGPVGTRYF. CDR3 bases: TGCAGTGCTAGAGATCGAGCGGGAGGGCCGGTAGGTACGCGGTATTTT.

The gene calls are TRBV11-3 and TRBJ2-1; D is undetermined. The CDR3 is 13 residues long. CDR1 is SGHNT and CDR2 is YENEEA in the germline V gene. V lost 11 bases, J lost 5 bases, and 16 bases lay in between. The CDR3 DNA follows: TGTGCCTGCTGCCCCACACTTGACAATGAGCAGTTCTTC. Its protein product is CACCPTLDNEQFF.

The sample holds one count of this clonotype. The junction departs from the called germline gene at one end, perhaps through a read error. The gene calls are TRBV20-1 and TRBJ2-3, with a possible D match to TRBD1 (6 bases). In germline, CDR1 is DFQATT, CDR2 SNEGSKA (reference sequence). The length of the CDR3 is 15 residues. CDR3 nucleotide sequence: TGCAGTGGTAGGGGGAACGGAGTTAGCACAGATACGCTGTATTTT. Translating it yields CSGRGNGVSTDTLYF.

Comments on this clonotype: One end of the junction varies from germline; a read error may be responsible. The V and J genes are TRBV6-4 and TRBJ2-7, with TRBD1 matching 8 bases. The CDR3 length is 14 residues. Germline values: CDR1 MRHNA, CDR2 SNTAGT. DNA for the CDR3: TGTGTCAGCAGTGACGGGACAGGCTCCTACGAGCAGTACTTC. As protein: CVSSDGTGSYEQYF.

The J gene is TRBJ2-1, the V gene TRBV4-2; no firm D call. CDR3 length: 18 residues. Trimming shortened V by 2 bases and J by 7 bases, and 24 bases separated the two germline ends. Germline CDR1 is LGHNA and CDR2 is YNFKEQ. CDR3 region: CASSQPISRAQEENEQFF. In DNA form, the CDR3 reads TGTGCCAGCAGCCAACCCATTAGCCGGGCACAAGAAGAAAATGAGCAGTTCTTC.

By frequency in the sample, this clonotype is medium-sized. This chain uses TRBV12-3 or TRBV12-4 with TRBJ2-2, with 14 bases that match TRBD2. This CDR3 has 16 residues. J lost 4 bases, V lost 3 bases, and 1 base had no gene match. The CDR3 DNA sequence: TGTGCCAGCAGTTTCGGGACTAGCGGGGGCACCGGGGAGCTGTTTTTT. It encodes CASSFGTSGGTGELFF.

In its sample, this clonotype was seen many times. The chain combines TRBV29-1 with TRBJ2-5, with a weak D call TRBD1 (6 bases). This CDR3 contains 11 residues. The germline V gene encodes CDR1 SQVTM and CDR2 ANQGSEA. Trimming stripped 7 bases from V and 12 bases from J, with 18 bases between. CDR3 nucleotide sequence: TGCAGCGGTAGACAGGCCGAGGGGGAGTACTTC. It encodes CSGRQAEGEYF.

This clonotype was detected ten times or more. This chain links TRBV6-1 with TRBJ2-7; 12 bases fit TRBD2. CDR1 and CDR2 (germline): MNHNS, SASEGT. The CDR3 sequence is 14 residues long. The ends lost 3 bases at V and 4 bases at J; junction bases unmatched: 1. The CDR3 coding sequence is TGTGCCAGCAGTGATACTAGCGGGGGGTACGAGCAGTACTTC. This sequence encodes CASSDTSGGYEQYF.

As for this clonotype: The junction does not match germline at one end; this may be a read error. V usage is TRBV4-1 and J usage is TRBJ2-5; weak D call: TRBD2 (7 bases). The CDR3 has 17 residues. Germline loops: CDR1 MGHRA, CDR2 YSYEKL. The CDR3 nucleotides are TGCGCCTGCAGCCAAGAAGGACTAGAGGGGGGCCGTGGGACCCAGTACTTC. As protein: CACSQEGLEGGRGTQYF.

This clonotype was observed at least ten times. This chain links TRBV5-4 with TRBJ2-3; D not resolved. With 4 bases removed from V and 0 bases from J, the gap between germline ends came to 9 bases. This CDR3 region has 14 residues. Germline-derived CDR1 and CDR2 are SGHNT and YYREEE (reference sequence). The CDR3 DNA sequence: TGTGCCAGCAGCCCAGAACTAAGCACAGATACGCAGTATTTT. This gives the protein CASSPELSTDTQYF.

Comment on this clonotype: The conserved phenylalanine or tryptophan normally closing the CDR3 is absent here, so this likely arose from a read error. V is TRBV11-2 and J is TRBJ2-7; 9 bases match TRBD1. The ends lost 3 bases at V and 7 bases at J; junction bases unmatched: 10. The CDR3 is 15 amino acids. Germline values: CDR1 SGHAT, CDR2 FQNNGV. The CDR3 bases are TGTGCCAGCAGCTTCCCGACAGGGGGATTCTATGAGCAGTACTTA. Its protein is CASSFPTGGFYEQYL.